The clone carrying this TCR beta chain was detected a few times. What it binds is unknown. This record belongs to a study of identical twins. Points from the study as a whole: Cross-sectional statistical analysis was relied on for the conclusions, without the same donors being followed. Twin-shared out-of-frame alpha sequences showed excess low generation probability. Surplus twin overlap in beta out-of-frame sequences was less pronounced.

The CDR3 covers 15 residues. The ends lost 6 bases at V and 8 bases at J; junction bases unmatched: 14. CDR1 and CDR2 (germline): DFQATT, SNEGSKA (reference sequence). TCRdb re-analysed the 5' RACE reads in MiXCR, keeping a single row per CDR3 protein. The sample includes approximately 600,000 distinct CDR3 sequences, around a tenth of them seen just once. The same sample was also used in a study of yellow fever vaccine responses in identical twins.

Sequencing was carried out using PBMCs. The chain joins TRBV20-1 to TRBJ2-1; 9 positions match TRBD1. This TCR derives from a woman in her late teens or twenties in good health. The CDR3 DNA is TGCAGTGCGGGGAAGGGACAGGGTTCCCCGCATGAGCAGTTCTTC. It encodes CSAGKGQGSPHEQFF.